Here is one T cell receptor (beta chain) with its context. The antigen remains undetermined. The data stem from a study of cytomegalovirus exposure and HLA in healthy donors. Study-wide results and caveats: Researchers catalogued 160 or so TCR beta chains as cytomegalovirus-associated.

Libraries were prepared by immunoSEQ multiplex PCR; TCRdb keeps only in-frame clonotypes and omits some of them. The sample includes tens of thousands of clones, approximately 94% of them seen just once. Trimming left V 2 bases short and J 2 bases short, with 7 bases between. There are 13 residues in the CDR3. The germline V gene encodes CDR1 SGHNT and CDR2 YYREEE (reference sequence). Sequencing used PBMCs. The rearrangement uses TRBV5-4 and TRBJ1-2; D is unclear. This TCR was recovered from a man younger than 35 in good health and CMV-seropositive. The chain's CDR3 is CASSFGVNYGYTF. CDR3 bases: TGTGCCAGCAGCTTCGGGGTCAACTATGGCTACACCTTC.